Below are 9 T cell receptor beta chains sequenced from a single sample in a study of blood T cell repertoires in COVID-19. The method was immunoSEQ multiplex PCR; TCRdb's version includes in-frame clones alone and lacks a portion of them. The data hold 350,000 or so clones, with roughly 90% observed a single time. The sequenced sample consisted of PBMCs or T cells enriched from blood (not recorded which). The receptor set was obtained from a woman in her twenties or thirties who had recovered from COVID-19.

This chain links TRBV2 with TRBJ1-2; 7 nucleotides match TRBD1. CDR1 and CDR2 from the germline V gene are SNHLY and FYNNEI. The CDR3 has 14 residues. Losses at the gene ends were 6 bases for V and 4 bases for J; bases not matched to a gene: 8. CDR3: CASRRQGLSYGYTF. The CDR3 region has the DNA TGTGCCAGCAGAAGACAGGGTTTAAGCTATGGCTACACCTTC.

V and J are TRBV5-1 and TRBJ1-2, with TRBD1 identical over 8 bases. The ends lost 0 bases at V and 4 bases at J; junction bases unmatched: 2. The CDR3 is made up of 14 amino acids. The germline CDR1 and CDR2 sequences are SGHRS and YFSETQ. The DNA for the CDR3 is TGCGCCAGCAGCTTGGGACAGGGGTCCTATGGCTACACCTTC. This translates into CASSLGQGSYGYTF.

The V call is TRBV28, the J call TRBJ1-4; D perhaps matches TRBD1 (5 bases). This CDR3 comprises 15 residues. CDR1 and CDR2 (germline): MDHEN, SYDVKM. V lost 6 bases and J 5 bases, leaving 16 bases between the germline ends. CDR3 sequence: CASRPGHAGNEKLFF. In nucleotides, the CDR3 is TGTGCCAGCAGACCCGGACACGCGGGAAATGAAAAACTGTTTTTT. Full variable domain (remainder filled in from reference TRBV28 and TRBJ1-4): DVKVTQSSRYLVKRTGEKVFLECVQDMDHENMFWYRQDPGLGLRLIYFSYDVKMKEKGDIPEGYSVSREKKERFSLILESASTNQTSMYLCASRPGHAGNEKLFFGSGTQLSVL.

This chain uses TRBV6-2 or TRBV6-3 with TRBJ1-2; D is ambiguous. Between the trimmed V and J ends, which lost 0 bases and 1 base, there was a span of 18 bases. In germline, CDR1 is MNHEY, CDR2 SVGEGT. This CDR3 is built from 18 residues. CDR3 sequence: CASSYSIPRRYDNYGYTF. The CDR3 DNA sequence: TGTGCCAGCAGTTACTCGATTCCCAGGCGCTATGATAACTATGGCTACACCTTC.

The chain uses TRBV6-5 and TRBJ2-7; D is undetermined. V was clipped by 2 bases and J by 3 bases, with 8 bases between them. Germline assignment: CDR1 MNHEY and CDR2 SVGAGI. The CDR3 consists of 13 residues. The CDR3 bases are TGTGCCAGCAGTTACGACGGAGACTACGAGCAGTACTTC. This translates into CASSYDGDYEQYF.

The chain links TRBV18 to TRBJ2-7, with D perhaps matching TRBD2 (6 bases). The germline V and J ends were trimmed by 2 bases and 0 bases, with 11 bases remaining between them. Germline values: CDR1 KGHSH, CDR2 LQKENI. The CDR3 spans 15 residues. CDR3 region: CASSPGRGSSYEQYF. Written as DNA, the CDR3 is TGTGCCAGCTCACCAGGGCGGGGAAGCTCCTACGAGCAGTACTTC.

The chain combines TRBV5-1 with TRBJ1-3, with 8 bases fitting TRBD1. The germline CDR1 and CDR2 sequences are SGHRS and YFSETQ. The CDR3 has 16 amino acids. V was clipped by 0 bases and J by 1 base; unmatched bases: 3. CDR3 residues: CASSLDGQGSGNTIYF. In DNA, the CDR3 is TGCGCCAGCAGCTTGGACGGACAGGGATCTGGAAACACCATATATTTT.

V is TRBV28 and J is TRBJ1-2; 7 positions match TRBD1. This CDR3 has 16 residues. The trim removed 4 bases at V and 3 bases at J, leaving 11 bases unmatched. The germline gives CDR1 MDHEN, CDR2 SYDVKM. CDR3 bases: TGTGCCAGCAGTTCTCACCTCGAACAGGGGTACTATGGCTACACCTTC. This translates into CASSSHLEQGYYGYTF.

V usage is TRBV18 and J usage is TRBJ1-2, with 9 bases aligning to TRBD1. CDR3 length: 13 amino acids. Germline V gives CDR1 KGHSH, CDR2 LQKENI. Trimming at V came to 3 bases and at J to 8 bases, leaving 4 bases not matched to a gene. The CDR3 loop is CASSPRDREGYTF. In nucleotides, the CDR3 is TGTGCCAGCTCACCCCGGGACAGGGAGGGCTACACCTTC.